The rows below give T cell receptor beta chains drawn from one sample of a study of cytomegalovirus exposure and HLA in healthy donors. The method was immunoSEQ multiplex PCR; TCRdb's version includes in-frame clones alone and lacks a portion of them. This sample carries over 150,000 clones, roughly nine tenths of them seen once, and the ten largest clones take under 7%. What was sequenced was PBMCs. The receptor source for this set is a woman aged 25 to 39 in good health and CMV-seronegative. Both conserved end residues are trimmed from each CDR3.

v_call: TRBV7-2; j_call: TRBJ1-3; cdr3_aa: ASSFGQAYGNTIY
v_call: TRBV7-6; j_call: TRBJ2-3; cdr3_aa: ASSSLGGLSDTQY
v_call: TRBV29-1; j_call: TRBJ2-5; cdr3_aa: SVEEGARVTGSLQETQY
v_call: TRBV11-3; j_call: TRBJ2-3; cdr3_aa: ASSRGTSATDTQY
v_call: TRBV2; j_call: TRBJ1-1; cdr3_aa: ASTTWGERDTEAF
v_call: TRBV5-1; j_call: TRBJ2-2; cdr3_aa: ASSSNTGELF
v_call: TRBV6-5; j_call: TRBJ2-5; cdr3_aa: ASSYQGHQETQY
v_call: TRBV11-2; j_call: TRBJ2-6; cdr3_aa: ASSLYPGSGANVLT
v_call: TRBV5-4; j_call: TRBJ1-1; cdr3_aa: ASSEQVMNTEAF
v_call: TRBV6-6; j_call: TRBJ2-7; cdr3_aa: ASSYSAKVYEQY
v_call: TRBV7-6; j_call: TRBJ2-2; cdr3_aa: ASSLESGGTGELF
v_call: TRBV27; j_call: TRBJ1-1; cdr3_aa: ASSRGTGGSNTEAF
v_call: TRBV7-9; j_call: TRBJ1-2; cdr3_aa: ASSLGSGDGYT
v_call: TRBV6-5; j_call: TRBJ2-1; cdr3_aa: ASSYGRGPYNEQF
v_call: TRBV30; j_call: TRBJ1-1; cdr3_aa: AWQLQGEAF